These 26 T cell receptor beta chains came from one sample sequenced in a study of shared clonotypes between healthy human individuals. The protocol was immunoSEQ multiplex PCR, while the TCRdb copy is restricted to in-frame clones and leaves out a portion. The sample has about 2.4 million clones, 93% seen once. The specimen was naive CD4+ T cells from PBMCs. Subset in this sample: CD45RA+ positively selected. These receptors all stem from a man aged 18 to 30 in good health. Some clones in this sample may be carry-over from other donors' samples.

The gene calls are TRBV28 and TRBJ2-3, with D tentatively TRBD1 (5 bases). Germline-derived CDR1 and CDR2 are MDHEN and SYDVKM. The CDR3 loop spans 17 amino acids. V was pared by 2 bases and J by 2 bases, with 17 bases between. CDR3 sequence reads: CASSLIGRALFTDTQYF. DNA for the CDR3: TGTGCCAGCAGTTTAATAGGCAGGGCTCTATTCACAGATACGCAGTATTTT.

This chain links TRBV5-1 with TRBJ2-5; no definite D call. Trimming stripped 1 base from V and 1 base from J, with 5 bases between. The CDR3 totals 13 residues. Germline CDR1 SGHRS, CDR2 YFSETQ. As DNA, the CDR3 is TGCGCCAGCAGCTTGAAACTCCAAGAGACCCAGTACTTC. This sequence encodes CASSLKLQETQYF.

This clone was observed once. The DNA of the CDR3 is TGTGCCAGCAGTGAAAATTTAGCTGTTGAGACCCAGTACTTC. Translation gives CASSENLAVETQYF. The rearrangement joins TRBV6-1 to TRBJ2-5; D is unclear. The CDR3 has 14 amino acids. Trimming pared 2 bases from V and 5 bases from J, leaving 12 bases between. Germline V gene sequence: CDR1 MNHNS, CDR2 SASEGT.

The V gene is TRBV29-1, the J gene TRBJ2-7, with a tentative D call TRBD2 (6 bases). The length of the CDR3 is 11 residues. V was pared by 6 bases and J by 8 bases, with 14 bases between. Germline CDR1 SQVTM, CDR2 ANQGSEA. The CDR3 DNA sequence: TGCAGCGTAGGGGACTGGGAACAGCAGTACTTC. Its translation is CSVGDWEQQYF.

The CDR3 reads CALSGRVTDTQYF. The CDR3 bases are TGTGCCCTTAGCGGGAGGGTAACAGATACGCAGTATTTT. This chain joins TRBV7-2 and TRBJ2-3; 11 bases align to TRBD2. This CDR3 contains 13 residues. Germline V gives CDR1 SGHTA, CDR2 FQGNSA. With 11 bases clipped from V and 3 bases from J, the junction kept 4 bases outside the gene matches.

The rearrangement joins TRBV28 to TRBJ2-2; TRBD1 agrees at 7 bases. CDR3 length: 14 residues. V trimming: 8 bases; J trimming: 4 bases; junction bases outside the gene matches: 7. Germline V gene data show CDR1 as MDHEN and CDR2 as SYDVKM. For the CDR3, the DNA is TGTGCCAGCGACAGGGCGGGTTTCACCGGGGAGCTGTTTTTT. Amino acids: CASDRAGFTGELFF.

This clone has a handful of counts. CDR3 DNA: TGTGCCAGCAACGGACACTACGAGCAGTACTTC. Translated: CASNGHYEQYF. The chain joins TRBV28 to TRBJ2-7; D is possibly TRBD1 (5 bases). CDR1 and CDR2 from the germline V gene are MDHEN and SYDVKM. This CDR3 has 11 residues. Deletions cut 7 bases from V and 3 bases from J, with 7 bases between.

V usage is TRBV14 and J usage is TRBJ1-1; D might be TRBD1 (5 bases). Trimming left V 7 bases short and J 0 bases short, with 15 bases between. CDR1 is SGHDN, CDR2 FVKESK, per germline. This CDR3 region has 15 residues. CDR3 protein: CASKPRGGMNTEAFF. Here the CDR3 DNA reads TGTGCCAGCAAACCAAGGGGAGGAATGAACACTGAAGCTTTCTTT.

The chain's CDR3 is CASTNPGGRVGELFF. The CDR3 nucleotides read TGTGCCAGCACCAACCCCGGGGGTCGGGTCGGGGAGCTGTTTTTT. The rearrangement uses TRBV2 and TRBJ2-2, with D possibly being TRBD2 (6 bases). Trimming pared 7 bases from V and 7 bases from J, leaving 19 bases between. This CDR3 spans 15 amino acids. Germline V lookup: CDR1 SNHLY, CDR2 FYNNEI.

This clone was seen just once. J is TRBJ2-1 and V is TRBV5-1, with 8 bases matching TRBD2. Germline-derived CDR1 and CDR2 are SGHRS and YFSETQ. The CDR3 has 15 amino acids. Trimming at V came to 2 bases and at J to 10 bases, leaving 11 bases not matched to a gene. The CDR3 nucleotides read TGCGCCAGCAGCTTTGGGCCTAGCGGGCGGGAAGAGCAGTTCTTC. It is translated as CASSFGPSGREEQFF. Using reference TRBV5-1 and TRBJ2-1 for the parts outside the CDR3, the full variable domain is KAGVTQTPRYLIKTRGQQVTLSCSPISGHRSVSWYQQTPGQGLQFLFEYFSETQRNKGNFPGRFSGRQFSNSRSEMNVSTLELGDSALYLCASSFGPSGREEQFFGPGTRLTVL.

The chain couples TRBV5-1 to TRBJ2-2; no reliable D call. V was clipped by 5 bases and J by 1 base, with 12 bases between them. This CDR3 has 15 residues. Germline V gene lookup returns CDR1 SGHRS and CDR2 YFSETQ. The CDR3 here is CASSPVNQNTGELFF. CDR3 nucleotides: TGCGCCAGCAGTCCAGTGAACCAGAACACCGGGGAGCTGTTTTTT.

The chain has TRBV5-4 and TRBJ2-1, with 11 bases that match TRBD2. Germline V gene sequence: CDR1 SGHNT, CDR2 YYREEE (reference sequence). The length of the CDR3 is 16 residues. V dropped 5 bases and J dropped 2; count of bases not matched to a gene: 6. In DNA form, the CDR3 reads TGTGCCAGCAGAGAGGGACTAGCGGCTACCTACAATGAGCAGTTCTTC. Translating it yields CASREGLAATYNEQFF.

The chain recombines TRBV5-1 with TRBJ1-2; TRBD1 matches 7 bases. This CDR3 has 12 amino acids. CDR1 is SGHRS and CDR2 is YFSETQ in the germline V gene. The J segment lost 6 bases and the V segment lost 2 bases, leaving 1 base of the junction unmatched. DNA of the CDR3: TGCGCCAGCAGCTTACAGGGGAATGGCTACACCTTC. It encodes CASSLQGNGYTF.

For this clone: Other DNA sequences from this sample encode an identical CDR3 as well. The J gene is TRBJ2-7, the V gene TRBV9; perhaps TRBD1 as D (5 bases). In germline, CDR1 is SGDLS, CDR2 YYNGEE. V was cut by 0 bases and J by 6 bases, with 13 bases left in between. CDR3 length: 14 amino acids. CDR3 residues: CASSVAPRVSEQYF. CDR3 DNA: TGTGCCAGCAGCGTAGCCCCCAGGGTTAGCGAGCAGTACTTC.

This chain connects TRBV27 to TRBJ2-3; the D gene is possibly TRBD2 (5 bases). The V and J ends lost 6 bases and 4 bases respectively, with 29 bases between them. This CDR3 spans 19 amino acids. Germline-derived CDR1 and CDR2 are MNHEY and SMNVEV (reference sequence). CDR3 protein: CASSLSPSSSDLEADTQYF. The DNA for the CDR3 is TGTGCCAGCAGCCTATCCCCATCGAGCAGCGACCTGGAGGCAGATACGCAGTATTTT.

Comments on this clone: In the same sample, other DNA sequences code for this CDR3. The chain couples TRBV7-9 to TRBJ1-1; the D is unclear. V lost 6 bases and J lost 1, with 9 bases in between. From germline, CDR1 is SEHNR and CDR2 FQNEAQ (reference sequence). The CDR3 loop spans 13 amino acids. CDR3 sequence: CASSSQENTEAFF. DNA for the CDR3: TGTGCCAGCAGTTCGCAGGAGAACACTGAAGCTTTCTTT.

V is TRBV11-2 and J is TRBJ2-4; perhaps TRBD2 as D (6 bases). This CDR3 has 16 residues. V shed 5 bases and J shed 0 bases, with 14 bases lying between them. Germline CDR1 is SGHAT and CDR2 is FQNNGV. The CDR3 loop is CASSPQAGLAKNIQYF. CDR3 nucleotides: TGTGCCAGCAGCCCACAGGCGGGGTTAGCCAAAAACATTCAGTACTTC.

This chain connects TRBV29-1 to TRBJ1-1; D remains unclear. V lost 4 bases, J lost 0 bases, and 15 bases lay in between. Germline assignment: CDR1 SQVTM and CDR2 ANQGSEA. The CDR3 totals 15 residues. The CDR3 is CSVGRTADMNTEAFF. CDR3 coding DNA: TGCAGCGTTGGTAGGACGGCTGACATGAACACTGAAGCTTTCTTT.

This rearrangement joins TRBV7-8 to TRBJ2-5; 11 bases fit TRBD1. The CDR3 spans 16 residues. Trimming took 5 bases from V and 5 from J; bases not matched to a gene: 10. CDR1 SGHVS and CDR2 FQNEAQ come from the germline V gene. As DNA, the CDR3 is TGTGCCAGCAGCGTTGCCGGGACAGGGGGTCGGGAGACCCAGTACTTC. It translates to CASSVAGTGGRETQYF.

CDR3 sequence: CASSPGQGNAQTAHSNQPQHF. CDR3 nucleotide sequence: TGTGCCAGCAGTCCGGGACAGGGCAACGCCCAAACGGCTCATAGCAATCAGCCCCAGCATTTT. This chain connects TRBV28 to TRBJ1-5, with 9 bases that match TRBD1. With 5 bases clipped from V and 0 bases from J, the junction kept 20 bases outside the gene matches. The germline V gene has CDR1 MDHEN and CDR2 SYDVKM. The CDR3 length is 21 residues.

This clone came up once. This chain joins TRBV29-1 and TRBJ2-3; D uncertain. Germline V gene lookup returns CDR1 SQVTM and CDR2 ANQGSEA. This CDR3 is built from 13 residues. Trimming cost V 8 bases and J 2 bases, with 14 bases left between them. The chain's CDR3 is CSLSGRLTDTQYF. CDR3 DNA: TGCAGCCTAAGTGGTCGGCTCACAGATACGCAGTATTTT.

The chain is built from TRBV19 and TRBJ2-1, with unresolved D. CDR3 size: 15 residues. The germline gives CDR1 LNHDA, CDR2 SQIVND (reference sequence). The V end was cut by 6 bases, the J end by 7 bases, with 19 bases between. This chain's CDR3 is CASSPIRAYQNEQFF. For the CDR3, the DNA is TGTGCCAGTAGCCCAATCCGGGCCTACCAGAATGAGCAGTTCTTC.

This clone has a single count. This sequence joins TRBV6-4 and TRBJ2-3; possibly TRBD2 for D (7 bases). V lost 4 bases, J lost 3 bases, and 11 bases lay in between. The CDR3 has 14 residues. The germline V gene encodes CDR1 MRHNA and CDR2 SNTAGT. The DNA for the CDR3 is TGTGCCAGCAGTGTGGAGGGGGGGACAGATACGCAGTATTTT. This gives the protein CASSVEGGTDTQYF.

This CDR3 is CSVAGTRSSYNEQFF. The CDR3 nucleotides are TGCAGCGTCGCCGGGACTCGAAGCTCCTACAATGAGCAGTTCTTC. V gene TRBV29-1 combines with J gene TRBJ2-1; a weak D match, TRBD2 (6 bases). Deletions cut 6 bases from V and 0 bases from J, with 15 bases between. The CDR3 is 15 amino acids. Per germline, CDR1 SQVTM and CDR2 ANQGSEA.

The rearrangement uses TRBV11-2 and TRBJ2-1; 8 bases map to TRBD1. The CDR3 consists of 15 residues. The germline gives CDR1 SGHAT, CDR2 FQNNGV. The ends lost 5 bases at V and 4 bases at J; junction bases unmatched: 7. The CDR3 region has the DNA TGTGCCAGCAGCCCCGTCGGGACAGGATACAATGAGCAGTTCTTC. It codes for CASSPVGTGYNEQFF.

V is TRBV10-1 and J is TRBJ2-7, with 10 bases identical to TRBD1. This CDR3 is 12 amino acids long. Germline V gene data show CDR1 as WNHNN and CDR2 as SYGVQD (reference sequence). With V trimmed by 10 bases and J by 4 bases, 4 bases remained unmatched. The CDR3 sequence is CATRTGGYEQYF. Written as DNA, the CDR3 is TGCGCCACCCGGACAGGGGGATACGAGCAGTACTTC.